This TCR beta chain was found in a study of blood T cell repertoires in COVID-19. Study background: In each case, the material was cDNA or gDNA derived from T cells, B-cell-depleted T cells, or PBMCs.

Trimming removed 6 bases from V and 2 bases from J; junction bases left unmatched: 3. The CDR3 consists of 13 residues. The V gene's germline CDR1 is SNHLY and CDR2 FYNNEI. The authors' processing: Estimates of nucleated cell counts were drawn from the amplification of reference gene primers. Clones were read by immunoSEQ multiplex PCR, and TCRdb kept only the in-frame ones, dropping some. V and J calls and clone size follow that table, whereas D and trimming were derived from the DNA. This sample has 130,000 to 150,000 clones, with around four fifths found just once. The receptor's source is a human donor in a cohort sampled during active COVID-19. Sequencing was done on a sample of peripheral blood. The V and J genes are TRBV2 and TRBJ2-7; 8 bases are a match to TRBD1. The CDR3 region has the DNA TGTGCCAGCAGGACAGGGGTACCCTACGAGCAGTACGTC. As protein: CASRTGVPYEQYV.